The subject of this entry is one T cell receptor (beta chain). Per the original methods: Using reference gene primer amplification, nucleated cell counts were estimated. Here immunoSEQ multiplex PCR was the method, and the copy in TCRdb shows in-frame clones only, minus some. That table gives V, J and clone size, and the DNA gave D and trimming. This table has over 250,000 clones, about four fifths appearing once. The CDR3 is made up of 12 amino acids. Germline CDR1 ENHRY, CDR2 SYGVKD. V lost 6 bases and J lost 6; bases outside the gene matches: 5. The sample comes from a study of blood T cell repertoires in COVID-19.

Sequenced: peripheral blood. This chain connects TRBV10-3 to TRBJ2-7; 7 bases match TRBD1. The receptor was derived from a woman aged 50 to 60 who had recovered from COVID-19. The CDR3 nucleotides read TGTGCCATCAGCGGTACAGGGGTCGAGCAGTACTTC. Translated: CAISGTGVEQYF.